This TCR beta chain was retrieved from a study of T cells after yellow fever vaccination. General study findings and limits: Reappearance after the booster was seen for most primary-vaccination clones, at 95% to 96% CD4 and about 90% CD8.

Production of TCR cDNA was by 5'RACE template switching, which also added a universal primer site and UMIs. From the 5' RACE reads, TCRdb called clonotypes with MiXCR, one entry per CDR3 protein. Of a few hundred thousand distinct CDR3 sequences in the sample, approximately 4.3% were seen once. This CDR3 has 12 amino acids. CDR1 SEHNR and CDR2 FQNEAQ come from the germline V gene (reference sequence). V lost 7 bases to trimming and J lost 3 bases, with 10 bases between them. This clonotype was recorded many times. The antigen is unknown. The chain combines TRBV7-9 with TRBJ2-7, with D maybe TRBD2 (5 bases). The TCR originated in a man aged 18-30 years who received the YFV17D yellow fever vaccine. The specimen comprised PBMCs, sampled 15 days after the yellow fever booster vaccination. Here the CDR3 reads CASMLGDYEQYF. The CDR3, as DNA: TGTGCCAGCATGCTCGGGGACTACGAGCAGTACTTC.